This T cell receptor (beta chain) was sequenced for a study of blood T cell repertoires in COVID-19. Study summary: Acute and convalescent COVID-19 samples came from the United States, Italy and Spain. From T cells, B-cell-depleted T cells, or PBMCs came the material, which was cDNA or gDNA.

Trimming took 10 bases from V and 1 from J, leaving 19 bases between them. The germline V gene has CDR1 MDHEN and CDR2 SYDVKM. The CDR3 runs to 15 residues. Those enrolled, adults aged 18 to 89 years, came from roughly 23 US areas. Participant reports of clinical history set cohort assignment. The table came from immunoSEQ multiplex PCR; TCRdb's copy has only in-frame clones and leaves some out. The sample contains some 300,000 clones, 88% of which appear only once. The rearrangement links TRBV28 to TRBJ2-5; possibly TRBD1 for D (6 bases). Sequences were obtained from PBMCs or T cells enriched from blood (not recorded which). This clonotype originated in a woman in her sixties in a cohort exposed to, infected with or recovered from COVID-19 (not recorded which). The DNA for the CDR3 is TGTGCCACCCTACGAGGGGGAGCTGGCCAAGAGACCCAGTACTTC. As protein: CATLRGGAGQETQYF. Combining the CDR3 with reference TRBV28 and TRBJ2-5 gives the whole variable domain DVKVTQSSRYLVKRTGEKVFLECVQDMDHENMFWYRQDPGLGLRLIYFSYDVKMKEKGDIPEGYSVSREKKERFSLILESASTNQTSMYLCATLRGGAGQETQYFGPGTRLLVL.